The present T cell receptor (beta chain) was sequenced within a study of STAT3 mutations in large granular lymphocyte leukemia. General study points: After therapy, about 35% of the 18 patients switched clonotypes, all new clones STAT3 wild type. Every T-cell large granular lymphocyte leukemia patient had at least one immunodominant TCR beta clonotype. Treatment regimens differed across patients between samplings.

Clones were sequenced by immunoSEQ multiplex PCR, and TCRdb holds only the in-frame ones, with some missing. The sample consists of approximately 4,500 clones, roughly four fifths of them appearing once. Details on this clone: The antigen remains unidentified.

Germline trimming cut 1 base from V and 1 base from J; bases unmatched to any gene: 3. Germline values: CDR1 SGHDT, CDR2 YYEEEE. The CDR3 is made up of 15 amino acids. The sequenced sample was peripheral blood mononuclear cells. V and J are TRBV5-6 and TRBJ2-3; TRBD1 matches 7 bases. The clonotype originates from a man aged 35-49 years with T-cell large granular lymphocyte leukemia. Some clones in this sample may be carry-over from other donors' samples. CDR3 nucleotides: TGTGCCAGCAGCTTGTGGACAGGCGGCACAGATACGCAGTATTTT. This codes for CASSLWTGGTDTQYF. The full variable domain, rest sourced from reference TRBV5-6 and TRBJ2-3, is DAGVTQSPTHLIKTRGQQVTLRCSPKSGHDTVSWYQQALGQGPQFIFQYYEEEERQRGNFPDRFSGHQFPNYSSELNVNALLLGDSALYLCASSLWTGGTDTQYFGPGTRLTVL.